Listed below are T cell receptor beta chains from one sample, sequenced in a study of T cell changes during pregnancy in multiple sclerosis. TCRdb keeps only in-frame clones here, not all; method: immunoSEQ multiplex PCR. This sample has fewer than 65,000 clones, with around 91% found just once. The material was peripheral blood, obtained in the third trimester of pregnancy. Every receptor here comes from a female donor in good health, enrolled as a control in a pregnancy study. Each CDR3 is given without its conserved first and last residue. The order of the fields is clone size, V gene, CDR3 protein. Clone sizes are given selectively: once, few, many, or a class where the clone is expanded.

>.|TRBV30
AWNRVVNTGELF
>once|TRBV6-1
ASTQLAGEIYEQY
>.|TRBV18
ASSPQMSSGFSYEQY
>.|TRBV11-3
ASSFGGGYEQY
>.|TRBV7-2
ASSLVPVNYEQY
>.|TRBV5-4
ASSLDLAGGNEQF
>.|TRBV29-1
SSGGHANPEAF
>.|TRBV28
ASRGQGHYGYT
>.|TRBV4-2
ASSQVTVFNYGYT
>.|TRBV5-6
ASSKGDYGYT
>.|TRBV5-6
ASSLLKTQY
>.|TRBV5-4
ASSWGGSGETQY
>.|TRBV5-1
ASSLMASGGLGEQY
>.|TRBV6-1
ASSTRPLDYGYT
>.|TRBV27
ASSSLWGLNTEAF
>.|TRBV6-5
ASSPGQGGEPQH
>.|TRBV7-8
ASSLGGTEYNEQF
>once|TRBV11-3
ASSLGLAGLYEQY
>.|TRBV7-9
ASSRKTGYEQF
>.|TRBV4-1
ASSQDSGSGNTIY
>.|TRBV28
ASSLRQGGTSGNTIY
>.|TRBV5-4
ASTGEGPQEDTQY
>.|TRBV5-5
ASSLDPGHTYEQY
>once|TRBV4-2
ASSQDKGADYGYT
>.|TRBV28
ASSKDRGYTGELF
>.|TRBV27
ASSSAGFTYEQY
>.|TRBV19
ASSIRNTEAF
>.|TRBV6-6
ASSPGKTYNSPLH
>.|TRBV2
ARTGLPLAEAF
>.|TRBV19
ASSNPLVSSYGYT
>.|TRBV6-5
ATGGKSGANVLT
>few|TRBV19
ASRPLEGSYNSPLH
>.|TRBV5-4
ASSPGGSGANVLT
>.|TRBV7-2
ASKWGFSGYEQY
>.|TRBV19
ASGEGGGRNEQF
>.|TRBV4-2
ASSQDEAGGGYEQY
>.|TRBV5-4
ASSPGLAGKETQY
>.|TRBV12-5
ASGLEQNTGVNGGYT
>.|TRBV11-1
ASSFATGGNYGYT
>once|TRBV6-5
ASGRGNTEAF
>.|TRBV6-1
ASSGQEYYGYT
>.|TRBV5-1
ASSLQDRGQGETQY
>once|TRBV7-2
ASSRTGGPDTQY
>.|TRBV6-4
ASSGGQETSSNQPQH
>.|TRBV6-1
ASSDRRRQYNQPQH
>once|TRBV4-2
ASSHSGPRQGETQY
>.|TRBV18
ASSIRGSSGANVLT
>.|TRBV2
ASSEMSYGYT
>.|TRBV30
AWDRLKA
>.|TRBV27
ASSLSGQGIFYT
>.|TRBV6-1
ASREDTSGANVLT
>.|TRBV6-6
ASGLGGSYSEAF
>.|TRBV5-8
ASSLVRSGYGYT
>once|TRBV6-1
ASSEAGTGGTEAF
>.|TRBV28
ASTSGFRNQPQH
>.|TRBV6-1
ASTPLDRAGELF
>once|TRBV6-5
ASSSGDRGGEKLF
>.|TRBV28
ASSYRGPSSYEQY